Shown below are 20 T cell receptor beta chains from a single sample sequenced in a study of T cells in Graves' hyperthyroidism and ophthalmopathy. TCR beta CDR3 sequences were amplified from RNA transcripts. First-round RT-PCR targeting the TCR CDR3 was performed with the HTBI primer set. TCRdb used MiXCR to reprocess the multiplex PCR reads, holding one entry per CDR3 protein. This sample has around 300,000 distinct CDR3 sequences; roughly 18% occur once, and the top ten carry just under 40%. Sequencing input: blood. Receptors originate from a man aged 50-59 years with Graves' ophthalmopathy.

A few counts support this clonotype. V gene TRBV28 combines with J gene TRBJ2-7; 8 positions match TRBD2. J was trimmed by 2 bases and V by 6 bases; bases with no gene match: 9. Germline V lookup: CDR1 MDHEN, CDR2 SYDVKM. The CDR3 contains 15 residues. CDR3 in DNA: TGTGCCAGCAGCAAAGGACTAGCTCTGACCTACGAGCAGTACTTC. Translating gives CASSKGLALTYEQYF.

This clonotype occurred a few times. This chain joins TRBV6-1 and TRBJ2-5, with D tentatively TRBD1 or TRBD2 (5 bases each). Germline V gives CDR1 MNHNS, CDR2 SASEGT. Between the trimmed V and J ends, which lost 0 bases and 14 bases, there was a span of 19 bases. The CDR3 extends over 14 amino acids. The CDR3: CASSEALGTTRCYF. The CDR3 DNA reads as TGTGCCAGCAGTGAAGCACTTGGGACCACGAGGTGTTACTTC.

This clonotype showed up just a few times. This rearrangement joins TRBV5-6 to TRBJ2-4, with D unresolved. The ends were cut back, 0 bases at V and 3 bases at J, with 10 bases in the middle. Germline CDR1 reads SGHDT; CDR2 reads YYEEEE. This CDR3 is 15 amino acids long. CDR3 DNA sequence: TGTGCCAGCAGCTTGGGGGGTTCGGGCAAAAACATTCAGTACTTC. It yields the protein CASSLGGSGKNIQYF.

The rearrangement joins TRBV7-3 to TRBJ1-6, with TRBD1 matching 9 bases. The trim removed 8 bases at V and 10 bases at J, leaving 9 bases unmatched. CDR3 length: 14 amino acids. CDR1 and CDR2 (germline): SGHTA, FQGTGA. The chain's CDR3 is CASSAGQGGSPLHF. DNA of the CDR3: TGTGCCAGCTCGGCGGGACAGGGAGGATCACCCCTCCACTTT.

In this sample, this clonotype turned up a few times. The chain combines TRBV5-4 with TRBJ2-7; TRBD2 agrees at 13 bases. CDR1 and CDR2 (germline): SGHNT, YYREEE (reference sequence). The ends lost 4 bases at V and 3 bases at J; junction bases unmatched: 7. The CDR3 is 16 amino acids. CDR3 sequence reads: CASSLILAGGIYEQYF. In DNA, the CDR3 is TGTGCCAGCAGCCTCATACTAGCGGGAGGGATCTACGAGCAGTACTTC.

The chain has TRBV2 and TRBJ2-7; TRBD2 might be the D (5 bases). CDR1 and CDR2 (germline): SNHLY, FYNNEI. The CDR3 sequence is 13 residues long. V was pared by 8 bases and J by 3 bases, with 14 bases between. The CDR3 DNA reads as TGTGCCAGCTCTCGGTCTAGCAACTACGAGCAGTACTTC. Protein product: CASSRSSNYEQYF.

In its sample, this clonotype was seen a few times. V and J are TRBV20-1 and TRBJ1-5, with 10 nucleotides matching TRBD1. CDR1 and CDR2 from the germline V gene are DFQATT and SNEGSKA (reference sequence). CDR3 size: 14 residues. The trim removed 6 bases at V and 2 bases at J, leaving 4 bases unmatched. CDR3 nucleotide sequence: TGCAGTGCAGGGACAGGGGCCGGCAATCAGCCCCAGCATTTT. It yields the protein CSAGTGAGNQPQHF.

This clonotype has at least ten counts. V is TRBV2 and J is TRBJ1-5, with TRBD1 matching 7 bases. The CDR3 length is 15 residues. With V trimmed by 6 bases and J by 3 bases, 8 bases remained unmatched. CDR1 is SNHLY and CDR2 is FYNNEI in the germline V gene. The CDR3 nucleotides read TGTGCCAGCAGCGTACTTGGACAGGCCAATCAGCCCCAGCATTTT. Its translation is CASSVLGQANQPQHF.

The sample holds a few counts of this clonotype. This chain uses TRBV7-3 with TRBJ2-7; 11 nucleotides agree with TRBD1. Trimming at V came to 5 bases and at J to 4 bases, leaving 7 bases not matched to a gene. The CDR3 extends over 15 amino acids. Germline values: CDR1 SGHTA, CDR2 FQGTGA. CDR3 protein: CASSAGQGASYEQYF. The CDR3 bases are TGTGCCAGCAGCGCCGGACAGGGGGCGTCGTACGAGCAGTACTTC.

This clonotype showed up just a few times. V and J are TRBV7-9 and TRBJ2-1, with D unclear. V lost 5 bases to trimming and J lost 1 base, with 15 bases between them. Germline CDR1 reads SEHNR; CDR2 reads FQNEAQ (reference sequence). This CDR3 contains 16 residues. This CDR3 reads CASSPEVSLSYNEQFF. In nucleotides, the CDR3 is TGTGCCAGCAGCCCAGAGGTCAGTTTATCCTACAATGAGCAGTTCTTC.

This clonotype showed up just a few times. CDR3 region: CASSVAVDQPQHF. CDR3 in DNA: TGTGCCAGCAGCGTAGCTGTAGATCAGCCCCAGCATTTT. This chain joins TRBV9 and TRBJ1-5; D not certain. V gave up 0 bases and J gave up 5 bases, with 6 bases separating them. Germline V gene data show CDR1 as SGDLS and CDR2 as YYNGEE. This CDR3 has 13 residues.

The sample holds a few counts of this clonotype. The J gene is TRBJ1-5, the V gene TRBV7-9; D possibly corresponds to TRBD1 (5 bases). Germline V lookup: CDR1 SEHNR, CDR2 FQNEAQ (reference sequence). Trimming left V 5 bases short and J 0 bases short, with 8 bases between. This CDR3 spans 14 amino acids. The CDR3 sequence is CASSDRFSNQPQHF. In DNA form, the CDR3 reads TGTGCCAGCAGCGACAGATTTAGCAATCAGCCCCAGCATTTT. Full variable domain (missing parts from reference TRBV7-9 and TRBJ1-5): DTGVSQNPRHKITKRGQNVTFRCDPISEHNRLYWYRQTLGQGPEFLTYFQNEAQLEKSRLLSDRFSAERPKGSFSTLEIQRTEQGDSAMYLCASSDRFSNQPQHFGDGTRLSIL.

This clonotype was observed at least ten times. V is TRBV28 and J is TRBJ1-1, with 7 bases aligning to TRBD1. The germline CDR1 and CDR2 sequences are MDHEN and SYDVKM. Trimming removed 6 bases from V and 5 bases from J; junction bases left unmatched: 12. This CDR3 contains 15 residues. The CDR3 region has the DNA TGTGCCAGCAGCCCAGTCAGAGGGGGCGGAACTGAAGCTTTCTTT. Translating it yields CASSPVRGGGTEAFF.

The genes are TRBV29-1 and TRBJ2-1, with 7 nucleotides matching TRBD2. V lost 0 bases to trimming and J lost 0 bases; unmatched junction nucleotides: 2. Looked up from germline, CDR1 is SQVTM and CDR2 is ANQGSEA. The CDR3 totals 15 residues. The chain's CDR3 is CSVEDRGSSYNEQFF. In DNA form, the CDR3 reads TGCAGCGTTGAAGATCGCGGGAGCTCCTACAATGAGCAGTTCTTC.

The V gene is TRBV6-2 or TRBV6-3, the J gene TRBJ2-5, with 10 bases that match TRBD1. The CDR3 is made up of 15 amino acids. In germline, CDR1 is MNHEY, CDR2 SVGEGT. V was pared by 2 bases and J by 13 bases, with 13 bases of the junction left unmatched. DNA of the CDR3: TGTGCCAGCAGTTACCCGGGACAGGGGTTTCTTGGTGTGTACTTC. As protein: CASSYPGQGFLGVYF.

The rearrangement uses TRBV12-3 or TRBV12-4 and TRBJ2-7, with D perhaps matching TRBD1 (6 bases). Between the trimmed V and J ends, which lost 6 bases and 3 bases, there was a span of 12 bases. The CDR3 length is 13 residues. CDR3 sequence: CASRMTGFYEQYF. The CDR3 DNA is TGTGCCAGCAGGATGACAGGTTTCTACGAGCAGTACTTC.

V and J are TRBV7-9 and TRBJ2-3; 10 nucleotides line up with TRBD2. Germline trimming cut 5 bases from V and 3 bases from J; bases unmatched to any gene: 20. In germline, CDR1 is SEHNR, CDR2 FQNEAQ (reference sequence). This CDR3 comprises 20 residues. DNA of the CDR3: TGTGCCAGCAGCCCTAGTAGGACTAGCGGAGACCCCGCTGGGACAGATACGCAGTATTTT. Its protein product is CASSPSRTSGDPAGTDTQYF.

This clonotype was detected ten times or more. The CDR3 DNA is TGCAGCGTTGAAGGAGCGGAAGGTACAGCCAAAAACATTCAGTACTTC. Amino acid sequence: CSVEGAEGTAKNIQYF. The rearrangement uses TRBV29-1 and TRBJ2-4, with D perhaps TRBD2 (5 bases). This CDR3 region has 16 residues. V dropped 1 base and J dropped 0 bases, with 13 bases sitting between them. Looked up from germline, CDR1 is SQVTM and CDR2 is ANQGSEA. The complete variable domain, with remaining parts taken from reference TRBV29-1 and TRBJ2-4, reads SAVISQKPSRDICQRGTSLTIQCQVDSQVTMMFWYRQQPGQSLTLIATANQGSEATYESGFVIDKFPISRPNLTFSTLTVSNMSPEDSSIYLCSVEGAEGTAKNIQYFGAGTRLSVL.

This clonotype showed up many times. V is TRBV11-1 and J is TRBJ2-1, with D maybe TRBD1 (6 bases). This CDR3 is 16 amino acids long. Germline CDR1 reads SGHAT; CDR2 reads FQDESV (reference sequence). Deletions cut 6 bases from V and 5 bases from J, with 20 bases between. The CDR3 coding sequence is TGTGCCAGCAGATCCAGGAACAGGGCCGAGGACAATGAGCAGTTCTTC. Its translation is CASRSRNRAEDNEQFF.

This clonotype was picked up a small number of times. The chain has TRBV6-2 or TRBV6-3 and TRBJ1-6; tentatively, D is TRBD1 (5 bases). CDR1 is MNHEY and CDR2 is SVGEGT in the germline V gene. With 1 base removed from V and 8 bases from J, the gap between germline ends came to 12 bases. CDR3 length equals 15 residues. CDR3 residues: CASSYWGEMDSPLHF. CDR3 nucleotides: TGTGCCAGCAGTTACTGGGGGGAGATGGATTCACCCCTCCACTTT.